This TCR beta chain was sequenced in a study of T cell responses to AZD1222 COVID-19 vaccine. This CDR3 region has 16 residues. Germline V gene sequence: CDR1 SGHRS, CDR2 YFSETQ. The germline V and J ends were trimmed by 4 bases and 6 bases, with 17 bases remaining between them. TCRdb keeps only in-frame clones here, not all; method: immunoSEQ multiplex PCR. The sample contains about 130,000 clones, approximately 95% of which appear only once. The chain uses TRBV5-1 and TRBJ1-6; D ambiguous. The sequence came from an adult who received the AZD1222 COVID-19 vaccine. Sequenced material: peripheral blood, taken 28 days after the second AZD1222 dose. CDR3 DNA sequence: TGCGCCAGCAGCAACCTGCCTGGAACCCTTAATTCACCCCTCCACTTT. Its protein product is CASSNLPGTLNSPLHF.